The present TCR beta chain was sequenced within a study of cytomegalovirus exposure and HLA in healthy donors. Per germline, CDR1 KGHSH and CDR2 LQKENI. V lost 5 bases to trimming and J lost 5 bases; unmatched junction nucleotides: 14. The CDR3 extends over 16 amino acids. The donors formed part of the roughly 120-subject validation cohort, distinct from the roughly 600-subject first cohort. Study-wide results and limits: CMV antigen specificity was confirmed in vitro for a few CMV-associated chains. Most TCRs appeared rarely, but some public TCRs recurred in many donors.

Clones were sequenced by immunoSEQ multiplex PCR, and TCRdb holds only the in-frame ones, with some missing. The sample yields about 72,000 clones, roughly 94% seen once. On this clone itself: As yet, its antigen is unknown.

This clonotype was obtained from a woman aged 18-29 years in good health and CMV-seronegative. This rearrangement joins TRBV18 to TRBJ2-5; 7 nucleotides align to TRBD1. Sample: PBMCs. CDR3 in amino acids: CASSMTQGDVSETQYF. The CDR3 DNA is TGTGCCAGCTCAATGACCCAGGGGGACGTGAGCGAGACCCAGTACTTC.